Below, 20 T cell receptor beta chains from the same sample are listed, as sequenced in a study of T cell responses to AZD1222 COVID-19 vaccine (dated by TCRdb to the early 2020s). The library was built by means of the immunoSEQ multiplex PCR assay. Imported from immuneACCESS, the table was reduced by TCRdb to in-frame sequences with V and J called. These copies leave out some clones; in studies compared against another copy, an unresolved V gene accounts for under half, and the cause of the remainder is not known. Present in this sample are around 130,000 clones, roughly 84% of which were seen just once. The ten biggest clones cover 9.5% to 15% of the sample. According to the study, the label for this sample's time point signals: baseline before first vaccination. The sample consisted of peripheral blood, taken on day 0 of AZD1222 vaccination. Receptors originate from an adult in good health.

The chain recombines TRBV6-4 with TRBJ2-1; 12 nucleotides align to TRBD2. Germline CDR1 reads MRHNA; CDR2 reads SNTAGT. The CDR3 is made up of 15 amino acids. V lost 4 bases, J lost 4 bases, and 2 bases stayed unmatched. The CDR3 region has the DNA TGTGCCAGCAGTGCTCTAGCGGGGGGGTACAATGAGCAGTTCTTC. Its protein product is CASSALAGGYNEQFF.

The chain links TRBV6-1 to TRBJ1-2, with 8 bases lining up with TRBD1. The J segment lost 5 bases and the V segment lost 3 bases, leaving 8 bases of the junction unmatched. The CDR3 sequence is 15 residues long. Per the germline V gene, CDR1 is MNHNS and CDR2 is SASEGT. The CDR3 protein is CASSEIRTGGYGYTF. The CDR3 DNA follows: TGTGCCAGCAGTGAGATTCGAACAGGGGGGTATGGCTACACCTTC.

V usage is TRBV7-2 and J usage is TRBJ2-5, with D unclear. The CDR3 loop spans 13 amino acids. V lost 3 bases and J 5 bases, leaving 10 bases between the germline ends. CDR1 and CDR2 from the germline V gene are SGHTA and FQGNSA. CDR3 protein: CASSFAARETQYF. The CDR3 DNA is TGTGCCAGCAGCTTCGCGGCGCGGGAGACCCAGTACTTC.

The chain is built from TRBV6-5 and TRBJ1-3, with a possible D match to TRBD1 (6 bases). The CDR3 consists of 13 residues. Germline V CDR1 and CDR2: MNHEY, SVGAGI. V dropped 9 bases and J dropped 2 bases, with 11 bases sitting between them. CDR3: CASLKGAGNTIYF. CDR3 coding DNA: TGTGCCAGTCTAAAGGGGGCTGGAAACACCATATATTTT.

The rearrangement uses TRBV30 and TRBJ1-5; 9 bases are a match to TRBD1. Germline-derived CDR1 and CDR2 are GTSNPN and SVGIG (reference sequence). The CDR3 runs to 17 residues. With 2 bases clipped from V and 6 bases from J, the junction kept 14 bases outside the gene matches. The chain's CDR3 is CAWSSTYQGTGRQPQHF. The DNA of the CDR3 is TGTGCCTGGAGTTCGACATATCAGGGGACAGGGCGTCAGCCCCAGCATTTT.

V is TRBV27 and J is TRBJ2-7; 7 bases agree with TRBD1. Trimming took 5 bases from V and 5 from J; bases not matched to a gene: 9. This CDR3 region has 14 residues. CDR1 and CDR2 from the germline V gene are MNHEY and SMNVEV (reference sequence). CDR3 loop: CASSPWTGTDEQYF. The CDR3 nucleotides are TGTGCCAGCAGTCCGTGGACAGGAACGGACGAGCAGTACTTC.

CDR3 loop: CASSQTGGAGETQYF. The CDR3 DNA is TGTGCCAGCAGCCAGACAGGGGGCGCAGGAGAGACCCAGTACTTC. The rearrangement links TRBV4-2 to TRBJ2-5; 10 nucleotides agree with TRBD1. After removal of 3 bases from V and 4 bases from J, the junction contained 5 bases not matched to a gene. CDR1 is LGHNA and CDR2 is YNFKEQ in the germline V gene. The CDR3 runs to 15 residues.

The sample holds a few counts of this clone. This CDR3 reads CASSVLQGWGTEAFF. The CDR3 DNA follows: TGTGCCAGCAGTGTTCTGCAGGGTTGGGGCACTGAAGCTTTCTTT. This sequence joins TRBV2 and TRBJ1-1; maybe TRBD1 (5 bases). CDR1 is SNHLY, CDR2 FYNNEI, per germline. Between the trimmed V and J ends, which lost 4 bases and 4 bases, there was a span of 16 bases. This CDR3 contains 15 residues.

The J gene is TRBJ1-1, the V gene TRBV18; maybe TRBD1 (5 bases). The V end was cut by 7 bases, the J end by 13 bases, with 19 bases between. Germline-derived CDR1 and CDR2 are KGHSH and LQKENI. The CDR3 spans 12 residues. CDR3 in DNA: TGTGCCAGCTTCACTCCAAACCTTAGGGGTTTCTTT. Protein sequence: CASFTPNLRGFF.

This chain joins TRBV4-1 and TRBJ1-5; D is unresolved. CDR3 size: 16 residues. Deletions cut 0 bases from V and 3 bases from J, with 12 bases between. The germline gives CDR1 MGHRA, CDR2 YSYEKL. As DNA, the CDR3 is TGCGCCAGCAGCCAAGATTCGTCACAGCCCAATCAGCCCCAGCATTTT. It translates to CASSQDSSQPNQPQHF.

The chain carries TRBV2 and TRBJ2-5; D is ambiguous. CDR3 length: 13 amino acids. CDR1 and CDR2 (germline): SNHLY, FYNNEI. The V and J ends lost 3 bases and 10 bases respectively, with 15 bases between them. CDR3 region: CASSEAQTQIQYF. CDR3 sequence (DNA): TGTGCCAGCAGTGAGGCCCAGACCCAAATCCAGTACTTC.

The rearrangement joins TRBV6-5 to TRBJ1-2, with a tentative D call TRBD1 (6 bases). Germline V lookup: CDR1 MNHEY, CDR2 SVGAGI. The ends were cut back, 0 bases at V and 4 bases at J, with 12 bases in the middle. This CDR3 is 15 amino acids long. The CDR3 protein is CASSYSYRDGYGYTF. The CDR3 nucleotides are TGTGCCAGCAGTTACTCGTACAGGGATGGCTATGGCTACACCTTC.

The chain uses TRBV15 and TRBJ2-2; D not certain. Trimming shortened V by 0 bases and J by 0 bases, and 11 bases separated the two germline ends. The V gene's germline CDR1 is LNHNV and CDR2 YYDKDF (reference sequence). The CDR3 sequence is 17 residues long. The CDR3 coding sequence is TGTGCCACCAGCAGAGATATCGGAGCCGCGAACACCGGGGAGCTGTTTTTT. Encoded protein: CATSRDIGAANTGELFF.

The chain has TRBV6-5 and TRBJ2-7, with D perhaps TRBD2 (6 bases). The CDR3 has 14 residues. Per the germline V gene, CDR1 is MNHEY and CDR2 is SVGAGI. The ends were cut back, 8 bases at V and 1 base at J, with 15 bases in the middle. This CDR3 reads CASRRGSGSYEQYF. In nucleotides, the CDR3 is TGTGCCAGCCGGCGGGGCAGCGGATCCTACGAGCAGTACTTC.

The rearrangement joins TRBV7-2 to TRBJ1-5; a possible D gene is TRBD1 (5 bases). Trimming stripped 1 base from V and 3 bases from J, with 10 bases between. The CDR3 consists of 15 residues. The germline V gene has CDR1 SGHTA and CDR2 FQGNSA. CDR3 coding DNA: TGTGCCAGCAGCTTAGTTCCAGGGTACAATCAGCCCCAGCATTTT. It yields the protein CASSLVPGYNQPQHF.

This clone came up once. The V call is TRBV19, the J call TRBJ2-7; 7 positions agree with TRBD1. V shed 5 bases and J 0 bases; nucleotides not matched to a gene: 10. The length of the CDR3 is 16 residues. Germline-derived CDR1 and CDR2 are LNHDA and SQIVND (reference sequence). CDR3 loop: CASSAHHRDSSYEQYF. CDR3 DNA sequence: TGTGCCAGTAGTGCCCATCACCGGGACAGCTCCTACGAGCAGTACTTC.

This chain connects TRBV9 to TRBJ2-5; maybe TRBD2 (6 bases). The germline gives CDR1 SGDLS, CDR2 YYNGEE. The CDR3 contains 15 residues. Trimming took off 0 bases at V and 5 bases at J, with 14 bases between the two ends. CDR3 amino acids: CASSVDGRTMETQYF. The CDR3 DNA reads as TGTGCCAGCAGCGTAGATGGGAGGACCATGGAGACCCAGTACTTC.

The chain employs TRBV4-2 and TRBJ2-5; 13 bases fit TRBD2. Trimming cost V 6 bases and J 4 bases; bases outside gene matches: 17. Germline values: CDR1 LGHNA, CDR2 YNFKEQ. The CDR3 is made up of 19 amino acids. Here the CDR3 reads CASSLTGTSGAGYRETQYF. In DNA, the CDR3 is TGTGCCAGCAGTCTTACCGGGACTAGCGGGGCGGGGTACCGAGAGACCCAGTACTTC.

This rearrangement joins TRBV19 to TRBJ1-5; D is undetermined. Germline V lookup: CDR1 LNHDA, CDR2 SQIVND (reference sequence). This CDR3 is built from 15 residues. Between the trimmed V and J ends, which lost 0 bases and 3 bases, there was a span of 9 bases. The CDR3 DNA is TGTGCCAGTAGTATAGAGAGGTCGAACAATCAGCCCCAGCATTTT. Its protein is CASSIERSNNQPQHF.

The chain employs TRBV5-1 and TRBJ2-1; D possibly corresponds to TRBD2 (6 bases). Germline V gene lookup returns CDR1 SGHRS and CDR2 YFSETQ. The length of the CDR3 is 17 residues. With 1 base removed from V and 9 bases from J, the gap between germline ends came to 23 bases. The CDR3 nucleotides are TGCGCCAGCAGCTTGATGGGTGGGCGGGGTTCATCAGGTGAGCAGTTCTTC. Its translation: CASSLMGGRGSSGEQFF.